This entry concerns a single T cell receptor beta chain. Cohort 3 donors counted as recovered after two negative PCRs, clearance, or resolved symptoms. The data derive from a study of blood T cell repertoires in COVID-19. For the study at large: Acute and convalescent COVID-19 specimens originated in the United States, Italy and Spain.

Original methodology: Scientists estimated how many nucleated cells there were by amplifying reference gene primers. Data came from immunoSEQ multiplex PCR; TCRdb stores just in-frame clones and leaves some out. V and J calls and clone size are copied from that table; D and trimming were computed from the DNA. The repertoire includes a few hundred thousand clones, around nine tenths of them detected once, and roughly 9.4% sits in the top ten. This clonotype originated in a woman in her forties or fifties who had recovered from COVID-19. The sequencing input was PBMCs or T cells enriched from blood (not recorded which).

DNA for the CDR3: TGTGCCAGCAGGACAATCGAAGCTTTCTTT. Translating it yields CASRTIEAFF. The gene calls are TRBV2 and TRBJ1-1; D not certain. V was cut by 6 bases and J by 8 bases, with 7 bases left in between. The CDR3 runs to 10 residues. Germline values: CDR1 SNHLY, CDR2 FYNNEI. The whole variable domain, filled in from reference TRBV2 and TRBJ1-1, reads EPEVTQTPSHQVTQMGQEVILRCVPISNHLYFYWYRQILGQKVEFLVSFYNNEISEKSEIFDDQFSVERPDGSNFTLKIRSTKLEDSAMYFCASRTIEAFFGQGTRLTVV.